These T cell receptor beta chains were read from a single sample in a study of blood T cell repertoires in COVID-19. Some clones are missing from TCRdb's copy, which holds only in-frame ones; the method was immunoSEQ multiplex PCR. The sample carries some 180,000 clones, approximately 79% recorded once. Source material: PBMCs or T cells enriched from blood (not recorded which). The receptor source for this set is a woman aged 70 to 79 in a cohort exposed to, infected with or recovered from COVID-19 (not recorded which). Both conserved end residues are part of each CDR3. A D gene is named only where the DNA matches it firmly. Not every row has a clone size; where given, it reads once, few, many or a size class.

d_call | clone_size | j_call | v_call | cdr3_nt | cdr3_aa
TRBD1 | once | TRBJ2-1 | TRBV4-1 | TGCGCCAGCAGCCAACAGACAGGGGGCTCCGCTGATGGGGCTCACAATGAGCAGTTCTTC | CASSQQTGGSADGAHNEQFF
- | - | TRBJ1-5 | TRBV28 | TGTGCCAGCAGTTTAACCCGGGCCCAGCATTTT | CASSLTRAQHF
- | - | TRBJ2-3 | TRBV2 | TGTGCCAGCAGAGGCGACAGGCAAGATACGCAGTATTTT | CASRGDRQDTQYF
TRBD2 | - | TRBJ2-1 | TRBV6-2/TRBV6-3 | TGTGCCAGCAGTAAACTAGCGGGACCGAGCTCCTACAATGAGCAGTTCTTC | CASSKLAGPSSYNEQFF
- | - | TRBJ1-1 | TRBV29-1 | TGCAGCGTTACCCAGGGCCCCCAATTGGACACTGAAGCTTTCTTT | CSVTQGPQLDTEAFF
- | - | TRBJ1-2 | TRBV28 | TGTGCCAGCAGTCTCGACAGATATGGCTACACCTTC | CASSLDRYGYTF
- | - | TRBJ2-7 | TRBV9 | TGTGCCAGCAGCGGGGGACAGACTAGGGAGCAGTACTTC | CASSGGQTREQYF
TRBD1 | few | TRBJ2-2 | TRBV5-8 | TGTGCCAGCAGCCGCCGGGACAGGAACACCGGGGAGCTGTTTTTT | CASSRRDRNTGELFF
TRBD1 | - | TRBJ1-5 | TRBV6-5 | TGTGCCAGCAGTTACAGGACAGGGAATCAGCCCCAGCATTTT | CASSYRTGNQPQHF
- | once | TRBJ1-5 | TRBV7-8 | TGTGCCAGCAGCCCACAGGGATTCGATCAGCCCCAGCATTTT | CASSPQGFDQPQHF
- | - | TRBJ1-6 | TRBV6-2/TRBV6-3 | TGTGCCAGCAGCGTAACAGGGAATAATTCACCCCTCCACTTT | CASSVTGNNSPLHF
- | - | TRBJ1-2 | TRBV4-1 | TGCGCCAGCAGCCGGGAGGGGGTTGGCTACACCTTC | CASSREGVGYTF
- | - | TRBJ1-6 | TRBV12-2 | TGTGCAAGTCGCCCTCTGCGGGGGGCAGTTAGGAGTTCCTATAATTCACCCCTCCACTTT | CASRPLRGAVRSSYNSPLHF
- | - | TRBJ1-2 | TRBV15 | TGTGCCACCAGCAGAGATCGATCCCCAGAGCAGGAATATGGCTACACCTTC | CATSRDRSPEQEYGYTF
- | - | TRBJ1-5 | TRBV4-2 | TGTGCCAGCAGCCAAGAGGTAGGGGAGGGTCAGCCCCAGCATTTT | CASSQEVGEGQPQHF
TRBD1 | - | TRBJ1-2 | TRBV7-9 | TGTGCCAGCAGCCCGCGACAGGGGGTTAGTTATGGCTACACCTTC | CASSPRQGVSYGYTF
TRBD2 | - | TRBJ2-1 | TRBV9 | TGTGCCAGCAGCGTAGCGGGGGGGAGGGATGAGCAGTTCTTC | CASSVAGGRDEQFF
- | - | TRBJ2-1 | TRBV5-6 | TGTGCCAGCAGCCCATTGCCGGACAGCAAGCAGTTCTTC | CASSPLPDSKQFF
TRBD2 | - | TRBJ2-3 | TRBV7-2 | TGTGCCAGCAGTCTACCCATAGGACTAGCGGGGGAGGATACGCAGTATTTT | CASSLPIGLAGEDTQYF
TRBD2 | - | TRBJ2-1 | TRBV5-5 | TGTGCCAGCAGCTTGGCCGTAGCGGGAATCGATGAGCAGTTCTTC | CASSLAVAGIDEQFF
- | - | TRBJ2-2 | TRBV19 | TGTGCCAGTAGTACAAGGGGGTACGGGGAGCTGTTTTTT | CASSTRGYGELFF
- | few | TRBJ1-5 | TRBV28 | TGTGCCAGCAGGAGAGGACTGAGCAATCAGCCCCAGCATTTT | CASRRGLSNQPQHF
TRBD1 | - | TRBJ1-5 | TRBV28 | TGTGCCAGCAGTCCACAGGGGAGCGGCCAGCCCCAGCATTTT | CASSPQGSGQPQHF
- | - | TRBJ1-1 | TRBV20-1 | TGCAGTGCTAGAGGTGGGAGTGAAGCTTTCTTT | CSARGGSEAFF
TRBD1 | - | TRBJ2-5 | TRBV2 | TGTGCCAGCAGTCGGGACAGGGGCCAAGAGACCCAGTACTTC | CASSRDRGQETQYF
TRBD2 | - | TRBJ2-1 | TRBV28 | TGTGCCAGCAGTCGCGCCGGGACTACTACTGGAAATGAGCAGTTCTTC | CASSRAGTTTGNEQFF
TRBD2 | - | TRBJ2-1 | TRBV9 | TGTGCCAGCAGCTCGTTGGCTAGCGGGAGTGGGGAGCAGTTCTTC | CASSSLASGSGEQFF
TRBD1 | once | TRBJ1-6 | TRBV7-3 | TGTGCCAGCAGCCAGCGACAGGGGGATTCACCCCTCCACTTT | CASSQRQGDSPLHF
TRBD1 | few | TRBJ1-1 | TRBV27 | TGTGCCAGCAGTTCACTGAGACAGGGTCGAAGGAACACTGAAGCTTTCTTT | CASSSLRQGRRNTEAFF
- | - | TRBJ1-2 | TRBV11-2 | TGTGCCAGCAGCTCCGAGGGCTATGGCTACACCTTC | CASSSEGYGYTF
- | - | TRBJ2-2 | TRBV5-5 | TGTGCCAGCAGCTCTACCATTCACAGGAGCACCGGGGAGCTGTTTTTT | CASSSTIHRSTGELFF
TRBD1 | - | TRBJ2-1 | TRBV28 | TGTGCCAGCAGTTCCCTGCCCGGACAGGGGCGCAATGAGCAGTTCTTC | CASSSLPGQGRNEQFF
- | - | TRBJ1-4 | TRBV18 | TGTGCCAGCTCACCAAGCACAGAGCTTAATGAAAAACTGTTTTTT | CASSPSTELNEKLFF
TRBD1 | - | TRBJ1-2 | TRBV18 | TGTGCCAGCTCACCATCACGGGACAGGGTCGGCTATGGCTACACCTTC | CASSPSRDRVGYGYTF
TRBD2 | once | TRBJ2-3 | TRBV7-6 | TGTGCCAGCAGCTTGGGACTAGCAGATACGCAGTATTTT | CASSLGLADTQYF
TRBD2 | - | TRBJ2-1 | TRBV4-2 | TGTGCCAGCAGCCAGGGACTAGCGGGAAGGCGAGATGGCTACAATGAGCAGTTCTTC | CASSQGLAGRRDGYNEQFF
- | - | TRBJ2-1 | TRBV12-3/TRBV12-4 | TGTGCCAGCAGTCTCGGGACTCGGGGTGAGCAGTTCTTC | CASSLGTRGEQFF
TRBD1 | - | TRBJ1-4 | TRBV30 | TGTGCCTGGGAACGGGACAGTAATGAAAAACTGTTTTTT | CAWERDSNEKLFF
TRBD1 | - | TRBJ2-1 | TRBV28 | TGTGCCTCGGGACAGGGATACAATGAGCAGTTCTTC | CASGQGYNEQFF
TRBD2 | - | TRBJ2-1 | TRBV7-3 | TGTGCCAGCAGCCCGAGCGGGAGCACCTACAATGAGCAGTTCTTC | CASSPSGSTYNEQFF
TRBD2 | - | TRBJ2-7 | TRBV28 | TGTGCCAGCAGTCCCGGGACTAGCGGTACCTACGAGCAGTACTTC | CASSPGTSGTYEQYF
TRBD2 | - | TRBJ2-7 | TRBV10-3 | TGTGCCATCGGAAGGGAGGGCTACGAGCAGTACTTC | CAIGREGYEQYF
TRBD1 | - | TRBJ2-3 | TRBV28 | TGTGCCAGCAGCTCCTACCCGGGACAGGGATTGGATTCGGCCACAGATACGCAGTATTTT | CASSSYPGQGLDSATDTQYF
TRBD2 | - | TRBJ2-3 | TRBV7-8 | TGTGCCAGCAGCTTCTCGGGAGGTATAGATACGCAGTATTTT | CASSFSGGIDTQYF
TRBD1 | - | TRBJ1-2 | TRBV10-3 | TGTGCCATCAGCCAGGGACAGGCCTATGGCTACACCTTC | CAISQGQAYGYTF
TRBD2 | - | TRBJ2-3 | TRBV29-1 | TGCAGCTTCGGGGGGGACTGGAGCACAGATACGCAGTATTTT | CSFGGDWSTDTQYF